The clone carrying this T cell receptor (beta chain) showed up just a few times. The target antigen is unknown. The entry originates in a study of blood T cells in healthy people across ages. Germline V lookup: CDR1 KGHDR, CDR2 SFDVKD. Trimming removed 4 bases from V and 9 bases from J, with 15 bases in between. CDR3 length: 14 amino acids. The study, taken as a whole, reports: Per-million-T-cell TCR beta diversity fell roughly linearly with age.

Through a sample-barcoded 5' primer and a J-beta primer mix, a second PCR was run for roughly 6 to 12 cycles. Every single cDNA molecule received a tag from a template-switch adaptor with 12 random nucleotides. One entry per CDR3 protein, called by TCRdb with MiXCR from the 5' RACE reads. The table shows approximately 600,000 distinct CDR3 sequences, with about 54% occurring only once. This sequence originates from a man aged 60 to 75 in good health. The material sequenced was blood. This rearrangement joins TRBV24-1 to TRBJ2-1; D uncertain. In DNA, the CDR3 is TGTGCCACCAGTGACCCCCCTAGGAGTGGTGAGCAGTTCTTC. This gives the protein CATSDPPRSGEQFF.